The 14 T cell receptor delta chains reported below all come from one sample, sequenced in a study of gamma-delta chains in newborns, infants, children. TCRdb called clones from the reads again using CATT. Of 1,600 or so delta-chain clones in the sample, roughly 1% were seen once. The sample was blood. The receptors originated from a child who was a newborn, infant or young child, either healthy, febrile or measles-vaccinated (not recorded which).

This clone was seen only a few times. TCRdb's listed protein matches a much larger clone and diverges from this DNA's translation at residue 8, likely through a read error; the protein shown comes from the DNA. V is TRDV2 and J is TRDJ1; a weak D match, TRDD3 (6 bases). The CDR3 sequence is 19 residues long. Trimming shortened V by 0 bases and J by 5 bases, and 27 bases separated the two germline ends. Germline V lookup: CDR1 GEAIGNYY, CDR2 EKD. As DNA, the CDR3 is TGTGCCTGTGACACCGTCGACCGGGGGAGCCCAAGACAAGAGGATAAACTCATCTTT. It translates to CACDTVDRGSPRQEDKLIF.

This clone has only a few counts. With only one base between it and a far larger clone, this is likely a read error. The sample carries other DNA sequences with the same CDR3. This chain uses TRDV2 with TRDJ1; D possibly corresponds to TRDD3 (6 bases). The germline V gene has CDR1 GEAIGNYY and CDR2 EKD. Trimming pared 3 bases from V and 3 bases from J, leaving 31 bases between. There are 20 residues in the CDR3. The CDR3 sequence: CACDHVGPTGGYSIPDKLIF. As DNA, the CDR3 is TGTGCCTGTGACCACGTCGGGCCTACTGGAGGATACTCAATACCCGATAAACTCATCTTT.

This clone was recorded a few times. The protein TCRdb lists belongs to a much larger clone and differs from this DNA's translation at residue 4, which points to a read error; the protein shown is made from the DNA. In nucleotides, the CDR3 is TGTGCAGCACGTGGGGCCCTTAGGGGGAAACTCATCTTT. It is translated as CAARGALRGKLIF. This chain joins TRAV29/DV5 and TRDJ1; D is possibly TRDD3 (5 bases). The CDR3 length is 13 residues. Germline V gene sequence: CDR1 NSMFDY, CDR2 ISSIKDK. V was trimmed by 4 bases and J by 8 bases, leaving 18 bases between them.

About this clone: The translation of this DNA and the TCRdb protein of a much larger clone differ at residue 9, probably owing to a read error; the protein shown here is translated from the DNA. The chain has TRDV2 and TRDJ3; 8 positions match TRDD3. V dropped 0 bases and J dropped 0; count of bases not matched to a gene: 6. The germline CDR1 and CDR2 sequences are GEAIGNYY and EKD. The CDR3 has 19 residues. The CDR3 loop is CACDTVLGGSSWDTRQMFF. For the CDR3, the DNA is TGTGCCTGTGACACCGTACTGGGGGGCAGCTCCTGGGACACCCGACAGATGTTTTTC.

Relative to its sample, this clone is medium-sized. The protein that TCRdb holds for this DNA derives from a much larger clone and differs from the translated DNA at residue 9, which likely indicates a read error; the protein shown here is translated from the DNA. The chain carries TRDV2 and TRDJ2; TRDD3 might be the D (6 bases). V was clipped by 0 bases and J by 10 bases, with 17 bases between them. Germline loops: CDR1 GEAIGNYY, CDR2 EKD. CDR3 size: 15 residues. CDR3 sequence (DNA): TGTGCCTGTGACACCGTGGGGGCCCCGGGAGAACAACTCTTCTTT. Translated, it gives CACDTVGAPGEQLFF.

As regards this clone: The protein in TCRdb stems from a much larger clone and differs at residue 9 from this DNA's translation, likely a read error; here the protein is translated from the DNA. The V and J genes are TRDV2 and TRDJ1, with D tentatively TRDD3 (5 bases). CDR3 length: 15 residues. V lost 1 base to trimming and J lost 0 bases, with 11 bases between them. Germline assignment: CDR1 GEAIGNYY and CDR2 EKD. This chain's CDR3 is CACDTLGPHTDKLIF. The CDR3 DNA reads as TGTGCCTGTGACACTCTGGGCCCGCACACCGATAAACTCATCTTT.

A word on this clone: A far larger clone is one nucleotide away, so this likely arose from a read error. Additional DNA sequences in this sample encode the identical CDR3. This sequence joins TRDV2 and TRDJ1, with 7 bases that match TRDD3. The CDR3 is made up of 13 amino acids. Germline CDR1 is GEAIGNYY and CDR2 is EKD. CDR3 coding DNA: TGTGCCTGTGACACCTGGGGGACCGACAAACTCATCTTT. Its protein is CACDTWGTDKLIF.

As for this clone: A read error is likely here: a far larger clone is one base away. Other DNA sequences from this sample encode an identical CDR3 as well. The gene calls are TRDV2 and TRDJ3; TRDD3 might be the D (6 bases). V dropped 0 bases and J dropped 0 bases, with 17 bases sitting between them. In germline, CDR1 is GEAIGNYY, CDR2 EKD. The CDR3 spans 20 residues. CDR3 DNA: TGTGCCTGTGACACCCTCTTATTGGGGGCTAGCTCCTGGGACACCCGACAGATGTTTTTC. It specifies CACDTLLLGASSWDTRQMFF.

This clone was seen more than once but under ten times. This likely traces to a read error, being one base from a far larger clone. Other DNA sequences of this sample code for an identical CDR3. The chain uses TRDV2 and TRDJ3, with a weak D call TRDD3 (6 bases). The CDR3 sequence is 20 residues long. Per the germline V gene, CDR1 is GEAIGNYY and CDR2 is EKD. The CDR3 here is CACDTIASGISSWDTRQMFF. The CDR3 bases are TGTGCCTGCGACACCATAGCCTCGGGGATCAGCTCCTGGGACACCCGACAGATGTTTTTC.

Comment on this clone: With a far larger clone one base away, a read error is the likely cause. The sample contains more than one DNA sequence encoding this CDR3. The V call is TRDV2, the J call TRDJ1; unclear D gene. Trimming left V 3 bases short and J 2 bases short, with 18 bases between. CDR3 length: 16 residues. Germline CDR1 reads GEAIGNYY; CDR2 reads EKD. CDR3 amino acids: CACDQVSRTDTDKLIF. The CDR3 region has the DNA TGTGCCTGTGACCAAGTTAGCCGGACGGATACCGATAAACTCATCTTT.

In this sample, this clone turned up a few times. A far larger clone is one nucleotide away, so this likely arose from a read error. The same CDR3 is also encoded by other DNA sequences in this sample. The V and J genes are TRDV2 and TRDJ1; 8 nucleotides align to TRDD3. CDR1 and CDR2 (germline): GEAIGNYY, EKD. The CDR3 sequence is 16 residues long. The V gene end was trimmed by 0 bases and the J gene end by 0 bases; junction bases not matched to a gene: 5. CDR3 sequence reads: CACDTVGGSDTDKLIF. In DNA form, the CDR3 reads TGTGCCTGTGACACCGTTGGGGGATCAGACACCGATAAACTCATCTTT.

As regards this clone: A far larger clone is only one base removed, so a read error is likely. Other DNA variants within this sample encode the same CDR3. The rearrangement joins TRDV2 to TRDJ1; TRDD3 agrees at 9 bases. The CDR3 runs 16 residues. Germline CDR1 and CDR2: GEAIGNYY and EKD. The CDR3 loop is CACDTVEGGYTDKLIF. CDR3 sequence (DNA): TGTGCCTGTGACACCGTAGAAGGGGGATACACCGATAAGCTCATCTTT.

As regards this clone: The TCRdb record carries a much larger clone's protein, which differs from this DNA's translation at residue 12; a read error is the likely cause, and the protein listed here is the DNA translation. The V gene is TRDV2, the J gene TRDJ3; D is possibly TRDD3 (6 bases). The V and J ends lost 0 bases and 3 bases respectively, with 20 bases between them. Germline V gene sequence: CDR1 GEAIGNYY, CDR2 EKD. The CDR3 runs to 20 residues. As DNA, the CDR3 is TGTGCCTGTGACACCATAGCCTCGGGGATCAGCTACTGGGACACCCGACAGATGTTTTTC. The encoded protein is CACDTIASGISYWDTRQMFF.

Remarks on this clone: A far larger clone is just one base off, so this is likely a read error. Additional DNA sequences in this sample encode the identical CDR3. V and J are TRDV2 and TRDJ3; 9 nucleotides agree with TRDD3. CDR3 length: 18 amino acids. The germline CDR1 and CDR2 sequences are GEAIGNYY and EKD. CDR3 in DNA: TGTGCCTGTGACACGTACTGGGGGAGCTCCTGGGACACCCGGCAGATGTTTTTC. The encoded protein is CACDTYWGSSWDTRQMFF.